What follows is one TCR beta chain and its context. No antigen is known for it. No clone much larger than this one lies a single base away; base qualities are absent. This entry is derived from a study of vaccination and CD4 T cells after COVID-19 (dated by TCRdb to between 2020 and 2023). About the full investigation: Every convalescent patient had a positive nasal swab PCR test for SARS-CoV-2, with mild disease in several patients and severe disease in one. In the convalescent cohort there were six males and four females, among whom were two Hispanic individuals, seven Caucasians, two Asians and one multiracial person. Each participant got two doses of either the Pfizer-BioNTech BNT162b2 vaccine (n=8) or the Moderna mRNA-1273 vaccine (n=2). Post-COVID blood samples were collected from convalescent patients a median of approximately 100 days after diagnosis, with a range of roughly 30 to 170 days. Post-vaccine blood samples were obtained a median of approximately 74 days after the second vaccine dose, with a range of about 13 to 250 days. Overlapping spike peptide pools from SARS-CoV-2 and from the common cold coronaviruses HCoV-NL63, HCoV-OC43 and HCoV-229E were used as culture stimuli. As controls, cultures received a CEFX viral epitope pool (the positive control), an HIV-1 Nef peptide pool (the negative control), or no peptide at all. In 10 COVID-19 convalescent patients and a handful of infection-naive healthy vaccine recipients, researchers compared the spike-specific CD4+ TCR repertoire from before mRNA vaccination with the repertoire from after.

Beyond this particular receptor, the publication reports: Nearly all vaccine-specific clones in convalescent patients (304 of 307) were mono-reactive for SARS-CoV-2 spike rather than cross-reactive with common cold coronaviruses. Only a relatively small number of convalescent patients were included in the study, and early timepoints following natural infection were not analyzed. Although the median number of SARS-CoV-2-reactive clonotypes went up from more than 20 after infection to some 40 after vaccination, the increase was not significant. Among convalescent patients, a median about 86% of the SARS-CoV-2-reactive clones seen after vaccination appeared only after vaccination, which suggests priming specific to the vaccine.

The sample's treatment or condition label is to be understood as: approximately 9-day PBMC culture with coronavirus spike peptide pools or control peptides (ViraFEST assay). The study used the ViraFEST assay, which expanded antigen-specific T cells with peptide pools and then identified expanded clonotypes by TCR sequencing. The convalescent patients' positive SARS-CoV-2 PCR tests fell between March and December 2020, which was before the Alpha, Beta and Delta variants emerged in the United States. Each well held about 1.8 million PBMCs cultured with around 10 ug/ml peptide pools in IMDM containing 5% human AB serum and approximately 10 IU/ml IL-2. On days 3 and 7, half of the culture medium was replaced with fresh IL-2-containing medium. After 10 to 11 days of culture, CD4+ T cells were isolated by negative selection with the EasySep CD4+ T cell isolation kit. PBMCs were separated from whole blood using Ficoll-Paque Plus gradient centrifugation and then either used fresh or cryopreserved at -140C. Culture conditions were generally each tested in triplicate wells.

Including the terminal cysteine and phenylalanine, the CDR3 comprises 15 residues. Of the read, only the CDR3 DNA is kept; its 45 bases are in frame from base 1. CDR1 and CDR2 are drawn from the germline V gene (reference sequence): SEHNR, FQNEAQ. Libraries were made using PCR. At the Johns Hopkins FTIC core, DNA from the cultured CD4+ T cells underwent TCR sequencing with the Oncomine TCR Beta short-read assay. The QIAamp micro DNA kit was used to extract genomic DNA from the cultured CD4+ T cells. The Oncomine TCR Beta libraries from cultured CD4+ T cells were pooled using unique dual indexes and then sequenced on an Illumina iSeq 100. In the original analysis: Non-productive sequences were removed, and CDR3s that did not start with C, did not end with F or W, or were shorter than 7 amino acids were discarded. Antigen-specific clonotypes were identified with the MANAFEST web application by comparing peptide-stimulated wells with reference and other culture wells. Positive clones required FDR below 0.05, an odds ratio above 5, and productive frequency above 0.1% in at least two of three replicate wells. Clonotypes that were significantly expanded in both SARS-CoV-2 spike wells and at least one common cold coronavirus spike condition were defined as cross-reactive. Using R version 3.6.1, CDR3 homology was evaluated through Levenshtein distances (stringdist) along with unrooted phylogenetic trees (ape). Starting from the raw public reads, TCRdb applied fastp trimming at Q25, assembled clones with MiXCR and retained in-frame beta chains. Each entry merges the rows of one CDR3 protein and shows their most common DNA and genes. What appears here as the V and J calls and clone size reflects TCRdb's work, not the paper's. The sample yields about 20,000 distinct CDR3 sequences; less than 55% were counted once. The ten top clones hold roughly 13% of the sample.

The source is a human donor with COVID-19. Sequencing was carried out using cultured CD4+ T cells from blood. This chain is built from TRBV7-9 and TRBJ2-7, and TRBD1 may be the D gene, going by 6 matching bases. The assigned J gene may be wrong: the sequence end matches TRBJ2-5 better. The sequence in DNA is TGTGCCAGCAGCTCACGCCCGGGACACGAAGAGACCCAGTACTTC. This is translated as CASSSRPGHEETQYF.